These 22 T cell receptor beta chains were sequenced from one sample in a study of cytomegalovirus exposure and HLA in healthy donors. The PCR used 60 Vbeta and 13 Jbeta primers. Clones were read by immunoSEQ multiplex PCR, and TCRdb kept only the in-frame ones, dropping some. The sample lists under 200,000 clones, roughly 73% seen once, with 1.5% to 2% in the top ten. The sequencing input was PBMCs. The origin of the receptors is a woman between 25 and 40 years old in good health and CMV-seronegative.

This clone was picked up one time. The gene calls are TRBV5-6 and TRBJ2-4; 11 bases align to TRBD1. Germline V gives CDR1 SGHDT, CDR2 YYEEEE. This CDR3 has 18 residues. V was pared by 2 bases and J by 2 bases, with 9 bases of the junction left unmatched. The chain's CDR3 is CASSFLRDRGGSKNIQYF. The CDR3 DNA reads as TGTGCCAGCAGCTTCCTTCGGGACAGGGGGGGATCCAAAAACATTCAGTACTTC.

The V call is TRBV18, the J call TRBJ1-5; maybe TRBD1 (6 bases). The germline gives CDR1 KGHSH, CDR2 LQKENI. CDR3 size: 13 residues. The V end lost 6 bases, the J end lost 15 bases, and 21 bases lay between the germline ends. For the CDR3, the DNA is TGTGCCAGCTCTTCCCGGGGGGCAGCGGGGTTGCATTTT. Protein product: CASSSRGAAGLHF.

This chain joins TRBV19 and TRBJ1-1; D is undetermined. CDR1 is LNHDA and CDR2 is SQIVND in the germline V gene (reference sequence). V gave up 3 bases and J gave up 4 bases, with 15 bases separating them. This CDR3 region has 15 residues. The CDR3, as DNA: TGTGCCAGTAGTATTGTTGCCAGCGCTTTCACTGAAGCTTTCTTT. Protein: CASSIVASAFTEAFF.

The V gene is TRBV5-1, the J gene TRBJ2-5, with D possibly TRBD2 on 6 matching bases. The V gene lost 0 bases and the J gene lost 2 bases, with 20 bases spanning the gap. The V gene's germline CDR1 is SGHRS and CDR2 YFSETQ. CDR3 length equals 18 residues. CDR3: CASSLASGTGVGQETQYF. Written as DNA, the CDR3 is TGCGCCAGCAGCTTGGCCTCGGGGACGGGAGTGGGGCAAGAGACCCAGTACTTC.

This chain connects TRBV7-2 to TRBJ1-2; D gene ambiguous. The CDR3 loop spans 12 amino acids. Germline-derived CDR1 and CDR2 are SGHTA and FQGNSA. V lost 5 bases and J lost 8, with 12 bases in between. The CDR3 loop reads CASSQPSDGYTF. CDR3 sequence (DNA): TGTGCCAGCAGCCAGCCTAGTGACGGCTACACCTTC.

The chain carries TRBV5-8 and TRBJ2-3, with a weak D call TRBD1 (5 bases). This CDR3 is built from 14 residues. Per germline, CDR1 SGHTS and CDR2 YDEGEE. V dropped 1 base and J dropped 2 bases, with 8 bases sitting between them. The chain's CDR3 is CASSLTGATDTQYF. In DNA, the CDR3 is TGTGCCAGCAGCTTGACAGGAGCCACAGATACGCAGTATTTT.

J is TRBJ2-5 and V is TRBV27; TRBD1 matches at 11 bases. The CDR3 runs 15 residues. V lost 3 bases and J lost 4; bases outside the gene matches: 4. Germline CDR1 and CDR2: MNHEY and SMNVEV (reference sequence). This CDR3 is CASSLGQGGSETQYF. The CDR3 coding sequence is TGTGCCAGCAGTTTGGGACAGGGGGGCTCAGAGACCCAGTACTTC.

This clone was observed a handful of times. The rearrangement joins TRBV10-3 to TRBJ2-1, with 10 positions matching TRBD1. The trim removed 8 bases at V and 10 bases at J, leaving 8 bases unmatched. This CDR3 is 13 amino acids long. The germline V gene encodes CDR1 ENHRY and CDR2 SYGVKD. CDR3 in DNA: TGTGCCATCGCCGGACAGGGGGATCAGGAGCAGTTCTTC. This sequence encodes CAIAGQGDQEQFF.

The chain uses TRBV7-9 and TRBJ2-7, with 10 bases identical to TRBD1. The CDR3 has 15 residues. With 2 bases clipped from V and 5 bases from J, the junction kept 6 bases outside the gene matches. CDR1 and CDR2 from the germline V gene are SEHNR and FQNEAQ (reference sequence). The DNA of the CDR3 is TGTGCCAGCAGCTTACCCGGGACAGGGGACCACGAGCAGTACTTC. The encoded protein is CASSLPGTGDHEQYF.

This clone was counted a few times. This rearrangement joins TRBV5-1 to TRBJ1-2, with D perhaps matching TRBD1 (5 bases). The CDR3 totals 16 residues. Germline loops: CDR1 SGHRS, CDR2 YFSETQ. Trimming took off 0 bases at V and 2 bases at J, with 14 bases between the two ends. The CDR3 here is CASSLAPGLANYGYTF. CDR3 nucleotides: TGCGCCAGCAGCTTGGCCCCGGGACTTGCAAACTATGGCTACACCTTC.

There are a few counts of this clone. This rearrangement joins TRBV12-5 to TRBJ2-1, with D tentatively TRBD1 (7 bases). The V end was cut by 0 bases, the J end by 9 bases, with 12 bases between. This CDR3 region has 14 residues. Per the germline V gene, CDR1 is LGHNT and CDR2 is FRNRAP. The CDR3 coding sequence is TGTGCTAGTGGTTTGGTTCCAGGGGGAGGTGAGCAGTTCTTC. Translated: CASGLVPGGGEQFF.

The CDR3 bases are TGTGCCAGCAGCGCAGGGGCAGGGGGGCAAGAGACCCAGTACTTC. This sequence encodes CASSAGAGGQETQYF. The genes are TRBV7-7 and TRBJ2-5; a weak D match, TRBD1 (7 bases). The V end lost 5 bases, the J end lost 2 bases, and 15 bases lay between the germline ends. Germline V gene sequence: CDR1 SSHAT, CDR2 FNYEAQ (reference sequence). The length of the CDR3 is 15 residues.

V is TRBV7-9 and J is TRBJ2-5; D is possibly TRBD1 (6 bases). Germline lookup yields CDR1 SEHNR and CDR2 FQNEAQ (reference sequence). The length of the CDR3 is 16 residues. V lost 1 base, J lost 5 bases, and 17 bases lay in between. Here the CDR3 DNA reads TGTGCCAGCAGCTTAGGGGGCAGGGGATGGTTTGAGACCCAGTACTTC. It specifies CASSLGGRGWFETQYF.

V gene TRBV7-2 combines with J gene TRBJ2-1; 9 positions agree with TRBD2. The CDR3 has 13 amino acids. With 6 bases clipped from V and 7 bases from J, the junction kept 4 bases outside the gene matches. Germline-derived CDR1 and CDR2 are SGHTA and FQGNSA. CDR3 coding DNA: TGTGCCAGCAGGCCTAGCGGGAATAATGAGCAGTTCTTC. Protein: CASRPSGNNEQFF. Full variable domain (missing parts from reference TRBV7-2 and TRBJ2-1): GAGVSQSPSNKVTEKGKDVELRCDPISGHTALYWYRQSLGQGLEFLIYFQGNSAPDKSGLPSDRFSAERTGGSVSTLTIQRTQQEDSAVYLCASRPSGNNEQFFGPGTRLTVL.

As regards this clone: A junction end diverges from the germline sequence, so it may reflect a read error. J is TRBJ2-1 and V is TRBV9; D is possibly TRBD1 (6 bases). The CDR3 covers 12 residues. Germline loops: CDR1 SGDLS, CDR2 YYNGEE. For the CDR3, the DNA is TGTGCCAGCAGCGTAGGGGACAATAAGCAGTTCTTC. It yields the protein CASSVGDNKQFF.

This clone was detected once. The V gene is TRBV5-4, the J gene TRBJ2-5; D possibly corresponds to TRBD1 (6 bases). Germline CDR1 is SGHNT and CDR2 is YYREEE (reference sequence). CDR3 size: 15 residues. V was shortened by 0 bases and J by 3 bases, with 12 bases between the two germline ends. The CDR3 DNA sequence: TGTGCCAGCAGCTTGGGCAGGGGAGATGAAGAGACCCAGTACTTC. The encoded protein is CASSLGRGDEETQYF.

The V and J genes are TRBV19 and TRBJ1-2; possibly TRBD1 for D (5 bases). The CDR3 runs to 15 residues. Germline CDR1 reads LNHDA; CDR2 reads SQIVND (reference sequence). The V and J ends lost 7 bases and 3 bases respectively, with 18 bases between them. The DNA for the CDR3 is TGTGCCAGTACTCATCCCTTCGGGGGATACTATGGCTACACCTTC. Its translation is CASTHPFGGYYGYTF.

The CDR3 loop reads CASSLELVRQGSTEAFF. The CDR3 nucleotides read TGTGCCAGCAGCTTAGAGTTAGTGAGACAGGGATCGACTGAAGCTTTCTTT. The chain uses TRBV5-4 and TRBJ1-1, with 7 bases aligning to TRBD1. The CDR3 loop spans 17 amino acids. In germline, CDR1 is SGHNT, CDR2 YYREEE (reference sequence). The V segment lost 2 bases and the J segment 5 bases; nucleotides outside the gene matches: 15.

Only one count was recorded for this clone. The chain is built from TRBV27 and TRBJ1-4; 9 positions agree with TRBD1. This CDR3 is 15 amino acids long. The germline V gene encodes CDR1 MNHEY and CDR2 SMNVEV (reference sequence). The V segment lost 8 bases and the J segment 8 bases; nucleotides outside the gene matches: 12. DNA of the CDR3: TGTGCCAGCCACTCGGGGCTAGGGACAGGGGAAAAACTGTTTTTT. This sequence encodes CASHSGLGTGEKLFF.

The CDR3 nucleotides read TGCAGCGAGAGAGGTTTGGGGGGGAACACTGAAGCTTTCTTT. As protein: CSERGLGGNTEAFF. The chain uses TRBV29-1 and TRBJ1-1, with D perhaps TRBD1 (5 bases). V shed 7 bases and J shed 1 base, with 16 bases lying between them. The CDR3 is made up of 14 amino acids. Germline V gives CDR1 SQVTM, CDR2 ANQGSEA.

The chain has TRBV19 and TRBJ1-5, with a weak D call TRBD1 (6 bases). The CDR3 is made up of 16 amino acids. Germline V gene lookup returns CDR1 LNHDA and CDR2 SQIVND (reference sequence). The V and J ends lost 2 bases and 0 bases respectively, with 11 bases between them. CDR3: CASSISTGYSNQPQHF. As DNA, the CDR3 is TGTGCCAGTAGTATATCTACAGGGTATAGCAATCAGCCCCAGCATTTT.

The table lists this clone with a few counts. The chain employs TRBV20-1 and TRBJ2-7; D remains unclear. The CDR3 is 11 amino acids. The ends were cut back, 3 bases at V and 3 bases at J, with 6 bases in the middle. Germline CDR1 is DFQATT and CDR2 is SNEGSKA (reference sequence). CDR3 in DNA: TGCAGTGCTAGCAGGCTCTACGAGCAGTACTTC. This translates into CSASRLYEQYF.